A single T cell receptor (beta chain) is shown here with its context. These data come from a study of chemoradiotherapy in HPV16-positive cancers. About the research overall: Candidate HPV-specific T-cell clones and common TCR motifs came from functional assays in a couple of HPV16-positive patients.

Sequenced by immunoSEQ multiplex PCR; TCRdb stores in-frame clones only, minus some. The repertoire has about 39,000 clones, 65% to 80% of them found once; the top ten carry under 5.5%. Source: blood, taken from a patient who underwent chemoradiotherapy. The sequence derives from a human donor with HPV-associated anogenital cancer.

The CDR3 bases are TGCGCCAGCAGTGAGGGAGGGGGGTATGGCTACACCTTC. Residues: CASSEGGGYGYTF. This chain joins TRBV10-2 and TRBJ1-2; perhaps TRBD1 as D (6 bases). There are 13 residues in the CDR3. Germline V gives CDR1 WSHSY, CDR2 SAAADI. The germline V and J ends were trimmed by 2 bases and 5 bases, with 9 bases remaining between them.